These 6 T cell receptor beta chains originate from one sample sequenced in a study of Graves' ophthalmopathy and Graves' hyperthyroidism. Amplified material comprised TCR beta CDR3 regions derived from RNA transcripts. A first-round RT-PCR used HTBI primers, followed by a second-round multiplex PCR. TCRdb fed the multiplex PCR reads into MiXCR, producing one record per CDR3 protein. The table has 170,000 or so distinct CDR3 sequences, under 45% seen once; the top ten hold approximately 9%. Input material: peripheral blood. These receptors were taken from a man aged 25 to 45 with Graves' ophthalmopathy.

About this clonotype: It may be a read error: a sequence one base away is much more abundant. Because the CDR3 is missing its conserved closing phenylalanine or tryptophan, this is likely a read error. The chain joins TRBV12-3 or TRBV12-4 to TRBJ1-1; D is uncertain. This CDR3 comprises 15 residues. V was trimmed by 3 bases and J by 0 bases, leaving 11 bases between them. In DNA, the CDR3 is TGTGCCAGCAGTTTCCGGAGGGAAATGAACACTGAAGCTTTCTCT. Translation gives CASSFRREMNTEAFS.

This clonotype was observed many times. The genes are TRBV28 and TRBJ2-7; the match to TRBD2 covers 8 bases. The CDR3 contains 12 residues. Germline V gene sequence: CDR1 MDHEN, CDR2 SYDVKM. Trimming at V came to 6 bases and at J to 4 bases, leaving 2 bases not matched to a gene. CDR3 coding DNA: TGTGCCAGCAGATCTAGCGGGTACGAGCAGTACTTC. Residues: CASRSSGYEQYF.

The count of this clonotype is one. V is TRBV12-5 and J is TRBJ1-2, with D tentatively TRBD1 (5 bases). Trimming cost V 3 bases and J 3 bases, with 17 bases left between them. The CDR3 is 16 amino acids. CDR1 and CDR2 (germline): LGHNT, FRNRAP. CDR3 in amino acids: CASGLVFGGGDYGYTF. CDR3 nucleotides: TGTGCTAGTGGTTTAGTATTTGGGGGGGGAGACTATGGCTACACCTTC.

This chain joins TRBV7-8 and TRBJ1-6; D not certain. Germline loops: CDR1 SGHVS, CDR2 FQNEAQ. The V and J ends lost 0 bases and 7 bases respectively, with 7 bases between them. CDR3 length: 14 residues. The CDR3 nucleotides are TGTGCCAGCAGCTTAGCGCCAGCGAATTCACCCCTCCACTTT. Encoded protein: CASSLAPANSPLHF.

CDR3 in DNA: TGTGCCAGTATGCCCCCAGCCCGGACTGAAGCTTTCTTT. Protein: CASMPPARTEAFF. The V call is TRBV19, the J call TRBJ1-1, with D uncertain. Germline loops: CDR1 LNHDA, CDR2 SQIVND (reference sequence). Trimming cost V 7 bases and J 5 bases, with 14 bases left between them. The CDR3 length is 13 residues.

This clonotype showed up many times. The V and J genes are TRBV6-2 or TRBV6-3 and TRBJ1-5, with 7 bases identical to TRBD1. J gave up 9 bases and V 6 bases, and 11 bases lay outside the gene matches. This CDR3 region has 14 residues. Per germline, CDR1 MNHEY and CDR2 SVGEGT. In DNA form, the CDR3 reads TGTGCCAGCAGCGCGGGACAGAGTCGAACGCCCCAGCATTTT. This gives the protein CASSAGQSRTPQHF.